This T cell receptor (beta chain) comes out of a study of T-cell memory formation after mild COVID-19. This clonotype was observed many times. Using its own MiXCR run on the 5' RACE reads, TCRdb lists one record per CDR3 protein. The sample lists around 250,000 distinct CDR3 sequences, around 17% occurring once. CDR1 is DFQATT and CDR2 is SNEGSKA in the germline V gene (reference sequence). V was shortened by 5 bases and J by 0 bases, with 14 bases between the two germline ends. The CDR3 extends over 15 amino acids. This TCR was recovered from a man younger than 35 who had mild COVID-19 (a few samples of this study predate the infection). Cell type and time point are not known. The specimen sequenced was PBMCs or a T cell subset sorted from them (not recorded which). This chain uses TRBV20-1 with TRBJ2-4; weak D call: TRBD1 (7 bases). The CDR3 nucleotides are TGCAGTGCTCTCCCAGGGGGGACAGCCAAAAACATTCAGTACTTC. Protein: CSALPGGTAKNIQYF.